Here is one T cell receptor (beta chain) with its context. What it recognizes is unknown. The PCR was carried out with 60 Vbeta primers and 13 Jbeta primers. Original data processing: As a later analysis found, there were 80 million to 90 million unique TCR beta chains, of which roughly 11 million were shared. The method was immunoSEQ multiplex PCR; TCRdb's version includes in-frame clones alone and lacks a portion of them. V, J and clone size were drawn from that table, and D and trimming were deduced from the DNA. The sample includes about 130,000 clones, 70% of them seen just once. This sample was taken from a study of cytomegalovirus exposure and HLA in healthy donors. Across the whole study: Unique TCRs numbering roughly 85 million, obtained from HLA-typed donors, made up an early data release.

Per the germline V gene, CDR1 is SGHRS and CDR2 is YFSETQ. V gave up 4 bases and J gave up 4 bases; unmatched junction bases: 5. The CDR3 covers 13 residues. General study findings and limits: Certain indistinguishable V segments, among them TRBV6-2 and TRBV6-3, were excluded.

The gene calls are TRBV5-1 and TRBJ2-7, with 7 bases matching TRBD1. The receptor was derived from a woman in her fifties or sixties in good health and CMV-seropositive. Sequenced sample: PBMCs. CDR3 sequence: CASSTQTGYEQYF. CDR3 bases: TGCGCCAGCAGCACCCAGACAGGGTACGAGCAGTACTTC.